This T cell receptor (beta chain) was sequenced for a study of blood T cell repertoires in COVID-19. Whole-study context: The cDNA or gDNA used as material had been derived from T cells, B-cell-depleted T cells, or PBMCs.

This CDR3 comprises 13 residues. V was shortened by 4 bases and J by 1 base, with 8 bases between the two germline ends. The germline V gene has CDR1 SGHKS and CDR2 YYEKEE (reference sequence). Original analysis: By means of reference gene primer amplification, nucleated cell counts were estimated. The method was immunoSEQ multiplex PCR; TCRdb's version includes in-frame clones alone and lacks a portion of them. V and J calls and clone size are given by that table; D and trimming were obtained from the DNA. The sample records over 90,000 clones, around 90% being singletons. Source material: peripheral blood. The source of this sequence is a man between 50 and 59 years old with active COVID-19. The J gene is TRBJ1-2, the V gene TRBV5-5; D not certain. CDR3 sequence (DNA): TGTGCCAGCAGCCTAGATCATAACTATGGCTACACCTTC. Protein product: CASSLDHNYGYTF.